This T cell receptor (beta chain) was recorded in a study of blood T cell repertoires in COVID-19. Study-level information: Samples representing acute and convalescent COVID-19 were sourced from the United States, Italy and Spain. In each case, the material was cDNA or gDNA derived from T cells, B-cell-depleted T cells, or PBMCs.

In the authors' workflow: Researchers report that nucleated cell counts were estimated from reference gene primer amplification. Only in-frame clones appear in the TCRdb table, and some are missing; sequencing was by immunoSEQ multiplex PCR. The V and J calls and the clone size are those of that table, but D and trimming were determined from the DNA. The table records 100,000 to 130,000 clones, about two thirds of them present only once. Trimming left V 3 bases short and J 5 bases short, with 16 bases between. The CDR3 contains 15 residues. CDR1 LGHNA and CDR2 YSLEER come from the germline V gene. The rearrangement uses TRBV4-3 and TRBJ1-2, with a weak D call TRBD1 (6 bases). The sample was peripheral blood. The receptor was derived from a woman between 40 and 55 years old with acute or convalescent COVID-19. Here the CDR3 DNA reads TGCGCCAGCAGCCACAGCAGTGGACAGCCATATGGCTACACCTTC. Protein sequence: CASSHSSGQPYGYTF.